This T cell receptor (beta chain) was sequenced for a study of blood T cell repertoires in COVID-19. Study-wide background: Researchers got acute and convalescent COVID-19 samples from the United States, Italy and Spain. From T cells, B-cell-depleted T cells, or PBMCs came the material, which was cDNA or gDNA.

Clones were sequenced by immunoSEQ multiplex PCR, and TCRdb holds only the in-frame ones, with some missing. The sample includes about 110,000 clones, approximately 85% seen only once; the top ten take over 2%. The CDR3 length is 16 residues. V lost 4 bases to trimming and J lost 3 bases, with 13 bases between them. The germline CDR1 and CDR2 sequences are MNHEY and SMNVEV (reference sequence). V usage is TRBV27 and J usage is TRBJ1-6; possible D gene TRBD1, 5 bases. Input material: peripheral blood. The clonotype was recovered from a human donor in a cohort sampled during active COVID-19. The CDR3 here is CASSSFPGLYNSPLHF. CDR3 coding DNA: TGTGCCAGCAGTTCTTTCCCGGGACTCTATAATTCACCCCTCCACTTT.